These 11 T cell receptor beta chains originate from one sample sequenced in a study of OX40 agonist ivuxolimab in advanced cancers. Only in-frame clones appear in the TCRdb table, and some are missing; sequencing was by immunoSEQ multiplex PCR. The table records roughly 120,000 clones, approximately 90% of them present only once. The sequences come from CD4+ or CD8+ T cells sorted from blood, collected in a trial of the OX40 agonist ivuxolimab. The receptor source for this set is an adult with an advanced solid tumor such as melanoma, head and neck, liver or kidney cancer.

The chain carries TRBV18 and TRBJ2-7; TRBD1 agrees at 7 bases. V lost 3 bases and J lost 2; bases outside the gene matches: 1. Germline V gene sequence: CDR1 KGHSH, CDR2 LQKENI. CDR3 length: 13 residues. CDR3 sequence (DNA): TGTGCCAGCTCACCTCAGGGGGCCTACGAGCAGTACTTC. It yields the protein CASSPQGAYEQYF.

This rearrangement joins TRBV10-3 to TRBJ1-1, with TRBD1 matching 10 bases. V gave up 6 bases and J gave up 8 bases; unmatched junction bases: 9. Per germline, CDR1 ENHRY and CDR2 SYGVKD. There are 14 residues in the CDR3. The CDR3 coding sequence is TGTGCCATCAGGCAGACAGGGGGCGCAGACGAAGCTTTCTTT. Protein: CAIRQTGGADEAFF.

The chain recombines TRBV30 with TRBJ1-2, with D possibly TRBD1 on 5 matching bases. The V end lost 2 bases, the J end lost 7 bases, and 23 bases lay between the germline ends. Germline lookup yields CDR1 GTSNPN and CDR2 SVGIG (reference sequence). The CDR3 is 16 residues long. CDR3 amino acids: CAWSLGGTDPWSGYTF. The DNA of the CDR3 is TGTGCCTGGAGTCTCGGGGGGACGGATCCTTGGTCTGGCTACACCTTC.

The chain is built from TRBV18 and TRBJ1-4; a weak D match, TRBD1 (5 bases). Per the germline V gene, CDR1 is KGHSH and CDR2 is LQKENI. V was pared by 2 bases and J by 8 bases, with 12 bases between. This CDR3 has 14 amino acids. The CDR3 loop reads CASSPDPEGEKLFF. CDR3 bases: TGTGCCAGCTCACCAGACCCTGAGGGGGAAAAACTGTTTTTT.

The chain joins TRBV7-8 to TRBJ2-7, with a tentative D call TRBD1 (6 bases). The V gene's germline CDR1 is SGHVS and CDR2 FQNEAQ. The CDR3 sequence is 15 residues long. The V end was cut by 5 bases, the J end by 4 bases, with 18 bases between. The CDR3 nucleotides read TGTGCCAGCAGCCCCCGGGCTATAGGGGGATACGAGCAGTACTTC. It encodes CASSPRAIGGYEQYF.

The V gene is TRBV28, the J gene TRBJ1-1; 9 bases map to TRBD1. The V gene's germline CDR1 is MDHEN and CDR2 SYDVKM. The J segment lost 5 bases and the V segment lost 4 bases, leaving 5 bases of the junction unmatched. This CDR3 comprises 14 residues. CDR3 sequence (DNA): TGTGCCAGCAGTTCTCCGGGACAGGGAACTGAAGCTTTCTTT. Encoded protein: CASSSPGQGTEAFF.

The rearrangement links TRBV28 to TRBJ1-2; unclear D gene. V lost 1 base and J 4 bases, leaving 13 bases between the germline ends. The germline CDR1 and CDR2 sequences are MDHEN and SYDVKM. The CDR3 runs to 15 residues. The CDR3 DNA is TGTGCCAGCAGTTTATTAGCAGAAAGTACCTATGGCTACACCTTC. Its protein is CASSLLAESTYGYTF.

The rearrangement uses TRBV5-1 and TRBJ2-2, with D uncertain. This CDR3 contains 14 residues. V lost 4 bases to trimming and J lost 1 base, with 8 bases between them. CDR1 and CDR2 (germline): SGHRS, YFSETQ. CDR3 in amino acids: CASSRHENTGELFF. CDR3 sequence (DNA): TGCGCCAGCAGCAGACACGAGAACACCGGGGAGCTGTTTTTT. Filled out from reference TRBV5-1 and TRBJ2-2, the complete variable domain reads KAGVTQTPRYLIKTRGQQVTLSCSPISGHRSVSWYQQTPGQGLQFLFEYFSETQRNKGNFPGRFSGRQFSNSRSEMNVSTLELGDSALYLCASSRHENTGELFFGEGSRLTVL.

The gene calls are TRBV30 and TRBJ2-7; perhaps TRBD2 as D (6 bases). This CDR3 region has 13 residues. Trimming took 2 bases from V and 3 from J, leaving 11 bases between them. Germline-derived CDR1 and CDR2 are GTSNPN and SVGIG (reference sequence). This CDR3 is CAWSRDWSYEQYF. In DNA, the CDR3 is TGTGCCTGGAGTCGGGACTGGAGCTACGAGCAGTACTTC. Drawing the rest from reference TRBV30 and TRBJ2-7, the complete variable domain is SQTIHQWPATLVQPVGSPLSLECTVEGTSNPNLYWYRQAAGRGLQLLFYSVGIGQISSEVPQNLSASRPQDRQFILSSKKLLLSDSGFYLCAWSRDWSYEQYFGPGTRLTVT.

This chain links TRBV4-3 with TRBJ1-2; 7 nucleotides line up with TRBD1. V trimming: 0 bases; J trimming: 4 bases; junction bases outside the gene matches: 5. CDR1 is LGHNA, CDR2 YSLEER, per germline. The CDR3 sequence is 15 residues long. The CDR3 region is CASSQDDRDGYGYTF. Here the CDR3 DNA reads TGCGCCAGCAGCCAAGACGACAGGGACGGCTATGGCTACACCTTC.

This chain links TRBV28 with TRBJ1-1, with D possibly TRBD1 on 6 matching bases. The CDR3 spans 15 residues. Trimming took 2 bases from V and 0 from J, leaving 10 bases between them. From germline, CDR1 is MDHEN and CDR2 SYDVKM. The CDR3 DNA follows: TGTGCCAGCAGTTTACCCCAGGGGATGAACACTGAAGCTTTCTTT. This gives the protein CASSLPQGMNTEAFF.